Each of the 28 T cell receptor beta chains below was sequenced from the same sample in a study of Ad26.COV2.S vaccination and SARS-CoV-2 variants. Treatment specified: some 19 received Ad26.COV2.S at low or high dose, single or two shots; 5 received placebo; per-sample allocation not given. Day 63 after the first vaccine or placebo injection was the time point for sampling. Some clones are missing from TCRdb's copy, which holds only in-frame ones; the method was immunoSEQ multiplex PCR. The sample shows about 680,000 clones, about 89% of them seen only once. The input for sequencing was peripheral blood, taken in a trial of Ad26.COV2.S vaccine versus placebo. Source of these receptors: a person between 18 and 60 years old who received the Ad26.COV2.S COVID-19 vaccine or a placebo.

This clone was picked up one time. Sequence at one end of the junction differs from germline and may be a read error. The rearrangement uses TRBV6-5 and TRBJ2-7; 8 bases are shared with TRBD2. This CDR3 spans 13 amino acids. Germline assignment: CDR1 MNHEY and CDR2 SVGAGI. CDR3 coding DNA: TGCCCAATCCCCTTAGCGGGATTTTACGAGCAGTACTTC. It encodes CPIPLAGFYEQYF.

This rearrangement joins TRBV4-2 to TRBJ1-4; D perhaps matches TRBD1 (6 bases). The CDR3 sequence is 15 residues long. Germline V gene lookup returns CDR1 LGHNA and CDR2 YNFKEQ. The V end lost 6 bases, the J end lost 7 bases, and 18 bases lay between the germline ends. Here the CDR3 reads CASSSVGGEGEKLFF. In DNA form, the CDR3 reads TGTGCCAGCAGTTCCGTCGGGGGCGAAGGTGAAAAACTGTTTTTT.

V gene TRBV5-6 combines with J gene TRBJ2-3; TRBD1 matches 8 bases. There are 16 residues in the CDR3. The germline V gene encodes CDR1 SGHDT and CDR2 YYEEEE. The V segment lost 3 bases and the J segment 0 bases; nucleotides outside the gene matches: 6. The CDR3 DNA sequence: TGTGCCAGCAGCTCAGGACAGGGCCATAGCACAGATACGCAGTATTTT. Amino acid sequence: CASSSGQGHSTDTQYF.

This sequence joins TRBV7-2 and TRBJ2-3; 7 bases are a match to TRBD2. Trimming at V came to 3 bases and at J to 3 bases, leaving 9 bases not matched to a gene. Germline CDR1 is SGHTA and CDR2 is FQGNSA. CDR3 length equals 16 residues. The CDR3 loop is CASSFGGWAGTDTQYF. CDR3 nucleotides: TGTGCCAGCAGCTTCGGGGGGTGGGCTGGGACAGATACGCAGTATTTT.

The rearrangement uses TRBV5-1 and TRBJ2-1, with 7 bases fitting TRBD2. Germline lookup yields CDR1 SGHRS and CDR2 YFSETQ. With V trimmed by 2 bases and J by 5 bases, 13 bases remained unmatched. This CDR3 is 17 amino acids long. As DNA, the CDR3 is TGCGCCAGCAGCTTCGTGGGGGGTGCTAGCGGAGACAATGAGCAGTTCTTC. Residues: CASSFVGGASGDNEQFF.

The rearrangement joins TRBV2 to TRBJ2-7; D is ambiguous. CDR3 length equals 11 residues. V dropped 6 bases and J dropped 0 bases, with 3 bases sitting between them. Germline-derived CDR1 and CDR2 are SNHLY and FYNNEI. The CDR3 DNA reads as TGTGCCAGCAGCGTCTCCTACGAGCAGTACTTC. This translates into CASSVSYEQYF.

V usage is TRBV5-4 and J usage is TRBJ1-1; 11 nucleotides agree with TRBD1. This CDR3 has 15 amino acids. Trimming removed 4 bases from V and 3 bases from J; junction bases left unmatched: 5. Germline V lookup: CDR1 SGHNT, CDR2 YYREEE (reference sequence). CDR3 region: CASSHRTGGHTEAFF. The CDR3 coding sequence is TGTGCCAGCAGCCACCGGACAGGGGGCCACACTGAAGCTTTCTTT.

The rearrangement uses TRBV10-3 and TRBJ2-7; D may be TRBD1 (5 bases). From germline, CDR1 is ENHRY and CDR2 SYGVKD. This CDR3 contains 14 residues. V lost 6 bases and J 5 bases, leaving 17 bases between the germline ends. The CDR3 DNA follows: TGTGCCATCAGGGGGCGGCAGCTAGGGGACGAGCAGTACTTC. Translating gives CAIRGRQLGDEQYF.

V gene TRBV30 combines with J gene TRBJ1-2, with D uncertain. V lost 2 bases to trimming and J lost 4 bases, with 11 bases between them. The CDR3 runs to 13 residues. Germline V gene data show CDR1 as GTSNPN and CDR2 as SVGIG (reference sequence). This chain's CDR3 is CAWSLSPGYGYTF. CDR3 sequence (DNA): TGTGCCTGGAGTTTGTCCCCCGGCTATGGCTACACCTTC.

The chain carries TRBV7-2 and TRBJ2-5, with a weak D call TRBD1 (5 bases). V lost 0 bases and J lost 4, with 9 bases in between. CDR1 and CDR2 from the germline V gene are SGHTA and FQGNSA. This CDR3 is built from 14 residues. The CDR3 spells CASSLAKGIETQYF. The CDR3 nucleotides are TGTGCCAGCAGCTTAGCTAAGGGGATAGAGACCCAGTACTTC.

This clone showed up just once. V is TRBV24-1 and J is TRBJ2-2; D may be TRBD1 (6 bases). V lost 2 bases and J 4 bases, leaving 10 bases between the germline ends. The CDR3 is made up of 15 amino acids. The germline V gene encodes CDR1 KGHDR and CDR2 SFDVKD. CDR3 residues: CATSDSQGVTGELFF. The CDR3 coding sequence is TGTGCCACCAGTGATTCACAGGGAGTCACCGGGGAGCTGTTTTTT.

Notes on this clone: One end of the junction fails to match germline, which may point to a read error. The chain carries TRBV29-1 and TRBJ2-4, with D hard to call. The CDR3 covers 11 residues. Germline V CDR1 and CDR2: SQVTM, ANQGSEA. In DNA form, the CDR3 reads TGCAGCGTTGAGGCCAGAAACATTCAGTACTTC. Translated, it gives CSVEARNIQYF.

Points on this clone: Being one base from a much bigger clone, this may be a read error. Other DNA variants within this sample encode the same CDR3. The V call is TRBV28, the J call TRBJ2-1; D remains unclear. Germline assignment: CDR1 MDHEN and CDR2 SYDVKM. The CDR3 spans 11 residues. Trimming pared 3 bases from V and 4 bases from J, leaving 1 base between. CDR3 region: CASSFYNEQFF. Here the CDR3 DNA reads TGTGCCAGCAGTTTTTACAATGAGCAGTTCTTC.

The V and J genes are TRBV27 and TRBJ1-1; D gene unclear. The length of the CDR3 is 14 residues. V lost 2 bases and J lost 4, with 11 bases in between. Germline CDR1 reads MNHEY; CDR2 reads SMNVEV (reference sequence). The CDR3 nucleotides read TGTGCCAGCAGTTTAGTCTCTTCGGGCACTGAAGCTTTCTTT. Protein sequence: CASSLVSSGTEAFF.

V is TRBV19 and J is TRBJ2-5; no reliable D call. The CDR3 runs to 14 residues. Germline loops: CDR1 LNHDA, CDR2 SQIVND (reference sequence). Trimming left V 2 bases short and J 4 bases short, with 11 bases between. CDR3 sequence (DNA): TGTGCCAGTAGTATATCCCCCCCGGGAGAGACCCAGTACTTC. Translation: CASSISPPGETQYF.

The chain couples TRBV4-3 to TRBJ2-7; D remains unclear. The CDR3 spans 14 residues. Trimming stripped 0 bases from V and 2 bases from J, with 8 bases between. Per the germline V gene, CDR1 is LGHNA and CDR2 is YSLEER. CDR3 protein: CASSQDQDTYEQYF. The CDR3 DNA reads TGCGCCAGCAGCCAAGATCAGGATACCTACGAGCAGTACTTC.

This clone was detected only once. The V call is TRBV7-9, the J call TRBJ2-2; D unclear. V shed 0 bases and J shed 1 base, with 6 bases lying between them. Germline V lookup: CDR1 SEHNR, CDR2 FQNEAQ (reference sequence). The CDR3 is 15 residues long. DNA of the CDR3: TGTGCCAGCAGCTTAGCCCCACGGAACACCGGGGAGCTGTTTTTT. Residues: CASSLAPRNTGELFF.

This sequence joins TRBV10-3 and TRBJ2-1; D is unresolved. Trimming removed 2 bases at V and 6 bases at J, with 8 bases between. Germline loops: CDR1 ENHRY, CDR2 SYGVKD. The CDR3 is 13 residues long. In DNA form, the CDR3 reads TGTGCCATCAGTGAGGGACCCATCAATGAGCAGTTCTTC. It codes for CAISEGPINEQFF.

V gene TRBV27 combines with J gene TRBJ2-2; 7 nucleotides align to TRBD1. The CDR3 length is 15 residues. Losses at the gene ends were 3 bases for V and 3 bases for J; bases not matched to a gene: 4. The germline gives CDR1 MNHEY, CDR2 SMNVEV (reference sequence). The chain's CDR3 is CASSFWTGDTGELFF. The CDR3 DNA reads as TGTGCCAGCAGTTTTTGGACAGGAGACACCGGGGAGCTGTTTTTT.

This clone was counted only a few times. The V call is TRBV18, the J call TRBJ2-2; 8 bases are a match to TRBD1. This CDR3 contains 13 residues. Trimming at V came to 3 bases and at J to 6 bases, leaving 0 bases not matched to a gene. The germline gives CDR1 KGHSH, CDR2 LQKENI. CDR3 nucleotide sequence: TGTGCCAGCTCACCGACAGGGGCCGGGGAGCTGTTTTTT. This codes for CASSPTGAGELFF.

CDR3 amino acids: CASSRTSGGYEQYF. DNA of the CDR3: TGTGCCAGCAGTAGGACTAGCGGGGGTTACGAGCAGTACTTC. This rearrangement joins TRBV6-6 to TRBJ2-7, with 13 positions matching TRBD2. The junction had 2 bases not matched to a gene; V was cut back by 5 bases and J by 4 bases. CDR1 is MNHNY, CDR2 SVGAGI, per germline (reference sequence). This CDR3 region has 14 residues.

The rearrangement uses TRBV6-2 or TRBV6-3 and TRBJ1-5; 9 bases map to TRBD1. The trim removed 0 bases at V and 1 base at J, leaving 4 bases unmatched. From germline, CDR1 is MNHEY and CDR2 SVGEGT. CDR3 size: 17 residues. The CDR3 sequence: CASSYSTGTGSNQPQHF. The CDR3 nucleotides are TGTGCCAGCAGTTACTCGACCGGGACAGGGAGCAATCAGCCCCAGCATTTT.

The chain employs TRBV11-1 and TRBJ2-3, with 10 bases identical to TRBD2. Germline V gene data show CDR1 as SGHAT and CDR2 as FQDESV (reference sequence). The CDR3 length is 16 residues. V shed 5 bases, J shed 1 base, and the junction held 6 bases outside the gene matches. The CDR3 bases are TGTGCCAGCAGCCGGGCGCTAGCGGGGGGCACAGATACGCAGTATTTT. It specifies CASSRALAGGTDTQYF.

This CDR3 is CASSPGLAGGRETQYF. CDR3 coding DNA: TGTGCCAGTAGTCCCGGACTAGCGGGAGGTCGGGAGACCCAGTACTTC. The chain has TRBV19 and TRBJ2-5; TRBD2 matches 14 bases. After removal of 5 bases from V and 5 bases from J, the junction contained 7 bases not matched to a gene. The CDR3 is 16 amino acids. Germline V gene sequence: CDR1 LNHDA, CDR2 SQIVND (reference sequence).

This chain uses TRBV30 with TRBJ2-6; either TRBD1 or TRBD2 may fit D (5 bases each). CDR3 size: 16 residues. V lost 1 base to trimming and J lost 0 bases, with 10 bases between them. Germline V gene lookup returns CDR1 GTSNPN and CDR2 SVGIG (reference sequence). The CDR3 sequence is CAWSGGRNSGANVLTF. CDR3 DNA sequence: TGTGCCTGGAGTGGGGGACGGAACTCTGGGGCCAACGTCCTGACTTTC.

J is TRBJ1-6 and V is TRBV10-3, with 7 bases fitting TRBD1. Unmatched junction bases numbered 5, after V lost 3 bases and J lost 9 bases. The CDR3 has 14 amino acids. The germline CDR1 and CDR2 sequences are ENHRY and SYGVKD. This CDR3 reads CAISETGASSPLHF. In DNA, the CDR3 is TGTGCCATCAGTGAAACAGGGGCGAGTTCACCCCTCCACTTT.

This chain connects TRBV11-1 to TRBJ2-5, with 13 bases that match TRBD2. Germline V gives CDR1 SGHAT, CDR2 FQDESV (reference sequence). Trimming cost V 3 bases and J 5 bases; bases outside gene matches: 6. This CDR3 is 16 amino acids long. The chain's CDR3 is CASSFTSGRAGETQYF. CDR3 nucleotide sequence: TGTGCCAGCAGCTTTACTAGCGGGAGGGCCGGTGAGACCCAGTACTTC.

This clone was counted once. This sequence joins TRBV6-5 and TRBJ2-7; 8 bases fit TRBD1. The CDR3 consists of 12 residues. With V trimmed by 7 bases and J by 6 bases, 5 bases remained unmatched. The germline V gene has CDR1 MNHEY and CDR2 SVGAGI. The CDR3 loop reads CASNRGKGEQYF. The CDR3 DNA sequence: TGTGCCAGCAACAGGGGGAAGGGCGAGCAGTACTTC.